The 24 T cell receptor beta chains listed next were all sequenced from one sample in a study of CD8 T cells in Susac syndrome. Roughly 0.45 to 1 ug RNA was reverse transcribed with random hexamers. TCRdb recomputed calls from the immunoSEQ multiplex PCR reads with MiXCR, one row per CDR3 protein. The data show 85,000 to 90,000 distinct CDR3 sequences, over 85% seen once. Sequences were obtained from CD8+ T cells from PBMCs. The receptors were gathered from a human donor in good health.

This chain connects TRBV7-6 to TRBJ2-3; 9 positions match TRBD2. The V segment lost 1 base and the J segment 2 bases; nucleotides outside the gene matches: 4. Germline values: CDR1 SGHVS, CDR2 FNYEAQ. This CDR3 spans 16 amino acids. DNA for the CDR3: TGTGCCAGCAGCTTAGGGCTAGCGGGGTTCACAGATACGCAGTATTTT. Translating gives CASSLGLAGFTDTQYF.

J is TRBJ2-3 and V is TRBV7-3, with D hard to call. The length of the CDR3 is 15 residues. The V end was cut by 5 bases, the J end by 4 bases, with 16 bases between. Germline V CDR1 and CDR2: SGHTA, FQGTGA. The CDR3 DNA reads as TGTGCCAGCAGCCTTTCATGGGGTCCATCAGATACGCAGTATTTT. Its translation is CASSLSWGPSDTQYF.

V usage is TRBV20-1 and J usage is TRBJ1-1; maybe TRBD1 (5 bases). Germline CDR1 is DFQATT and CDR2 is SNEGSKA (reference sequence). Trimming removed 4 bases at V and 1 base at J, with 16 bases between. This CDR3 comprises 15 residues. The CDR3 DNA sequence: TGCAGTGCTAAGTCAGGGCTGAAAGGGAACACTGAAGCTTTCTTT. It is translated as CSAKSGLKGNTEAFF.

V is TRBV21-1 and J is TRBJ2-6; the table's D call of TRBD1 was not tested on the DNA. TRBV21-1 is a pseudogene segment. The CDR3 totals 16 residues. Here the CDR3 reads CASSKGQHSGANVLTF. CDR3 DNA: TGTGCCAGCAGCAAAGGACAGCACTCTGGGGCCAACGTCCTGACTTTC.

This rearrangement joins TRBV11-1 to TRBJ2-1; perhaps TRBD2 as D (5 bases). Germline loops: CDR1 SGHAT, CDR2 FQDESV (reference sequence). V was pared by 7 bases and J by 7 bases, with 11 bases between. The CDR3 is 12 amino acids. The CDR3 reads CASTSPGNEQFF. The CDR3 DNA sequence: TGTGCCAGCACCTCCCCGGGGAATGAGCAGTTCTTC.

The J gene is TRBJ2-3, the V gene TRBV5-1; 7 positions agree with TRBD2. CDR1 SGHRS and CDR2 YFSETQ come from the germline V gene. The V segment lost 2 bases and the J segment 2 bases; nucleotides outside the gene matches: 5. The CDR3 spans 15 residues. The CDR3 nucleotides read TGCGCCAGCAGCTTACTAGCGCGCTCCACAGATACGCAGTATTTT. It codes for CASSLLARSTDTQYF.

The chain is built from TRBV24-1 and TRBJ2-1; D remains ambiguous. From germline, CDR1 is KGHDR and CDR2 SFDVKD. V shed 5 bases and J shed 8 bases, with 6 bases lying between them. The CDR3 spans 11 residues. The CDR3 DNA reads TGTGCCACCAGTGCTCAGGATGAGCAGTTCTTC. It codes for CATSAQDEQFF.

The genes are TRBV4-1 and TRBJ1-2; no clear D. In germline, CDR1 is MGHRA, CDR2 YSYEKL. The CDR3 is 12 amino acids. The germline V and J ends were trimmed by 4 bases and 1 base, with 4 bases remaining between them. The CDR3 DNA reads TGCGCCAGCAGCCTCATTAACTATGGCTACACCTTC. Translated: CASSLINYGYTF.

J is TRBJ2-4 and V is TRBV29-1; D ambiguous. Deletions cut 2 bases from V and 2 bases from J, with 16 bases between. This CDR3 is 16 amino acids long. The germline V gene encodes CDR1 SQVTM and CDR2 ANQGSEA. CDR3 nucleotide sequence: TGCAGCGTTGAACGGGCGACGGGTTGGCCCAAAAACATTCAGTACTTC. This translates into CSVERATGWPKNIQYF.

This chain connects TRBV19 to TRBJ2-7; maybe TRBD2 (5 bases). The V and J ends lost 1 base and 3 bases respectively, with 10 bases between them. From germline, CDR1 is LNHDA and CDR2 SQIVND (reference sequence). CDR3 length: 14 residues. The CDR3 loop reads CASSIGPSRYEQYF. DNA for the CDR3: TGTGCCAGTAGTATAGGTCCTAGCCGCTACGAGCAGTACTTC. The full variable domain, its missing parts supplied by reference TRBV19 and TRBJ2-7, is DGGITQSPKYLFRKEGQNVTLSCEQNLNHDAMYWYRQDPGQGLRLIYYSQIVNDFQKGDIAEGYSVSREKKESFPLTVTSAQKNPTAFYLCASSIGPSRYEQYFGPGTRLTVT.

For the CDR3, the DNA is TGTGCCATCAGCGAAGGGTGGCTGGAGCAGTACTTC. The encoded protein is CAISEGWLEQYF. The chain recombines TRBV10-3 with TRBJ2-7; D call uncertain. V shed 6 bases and J shed 7 bases, with 13 bases lying between them. CDR1 is ENHRY and CDR2 is SYGVKD in the germline V gene. This CDR3 is 12 amino acids long.

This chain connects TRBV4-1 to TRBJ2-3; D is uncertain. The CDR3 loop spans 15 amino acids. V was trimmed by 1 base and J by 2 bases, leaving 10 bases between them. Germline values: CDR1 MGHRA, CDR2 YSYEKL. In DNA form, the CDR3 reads TGCGCCAGCAGCCAAGGTGGCAGAAACACAGATACGCAGTATTTT. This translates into CASSQGGRNTDTQYF.

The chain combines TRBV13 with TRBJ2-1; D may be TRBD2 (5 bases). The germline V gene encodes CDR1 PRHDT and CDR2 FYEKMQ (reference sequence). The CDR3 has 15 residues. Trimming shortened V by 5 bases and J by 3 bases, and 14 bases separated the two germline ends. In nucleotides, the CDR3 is TGTGCCAGCAGCCTCGTTTCGAGCGGCTACAATGAGCAGTTCTTC. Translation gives CASSLVSSGYNEQFF.

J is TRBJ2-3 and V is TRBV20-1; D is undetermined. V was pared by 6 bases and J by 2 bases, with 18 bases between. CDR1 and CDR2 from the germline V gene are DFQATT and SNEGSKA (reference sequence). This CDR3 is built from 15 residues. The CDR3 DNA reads TGCAGTGCCCGAAATCCATTGACCCCCACAGATACGCAGTATTTT. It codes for CSARNPLTPTDTQYF.

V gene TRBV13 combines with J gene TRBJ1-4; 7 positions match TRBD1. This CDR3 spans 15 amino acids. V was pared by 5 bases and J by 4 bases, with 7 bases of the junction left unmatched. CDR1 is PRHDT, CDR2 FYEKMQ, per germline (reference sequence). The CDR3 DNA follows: TGTGCCAGCAGCGCCAGGGACAGATTTAATGAAAAACTGTTTTTT. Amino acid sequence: CASSARDRFNEKLFF.

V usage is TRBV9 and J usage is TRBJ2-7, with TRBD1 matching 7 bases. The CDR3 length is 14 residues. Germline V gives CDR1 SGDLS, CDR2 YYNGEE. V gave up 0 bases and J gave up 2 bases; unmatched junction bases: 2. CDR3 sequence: CASSVGDSPYEQYF. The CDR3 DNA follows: TGTGCCAGCAGCGTAGGGGACAGTCCCTACGAGCAGTACTTC.

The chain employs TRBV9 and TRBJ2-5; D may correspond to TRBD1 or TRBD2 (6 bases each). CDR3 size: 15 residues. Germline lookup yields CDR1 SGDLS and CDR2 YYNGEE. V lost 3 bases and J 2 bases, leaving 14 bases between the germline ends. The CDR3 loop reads CASSDSGAPQETQYF. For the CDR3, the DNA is TGTGCCAGCAGCGACTCGGGGGCCCCACAAGAGACCCAGTACTTC.

The chain's CDR3 is CASFGGYEQYF. The CDR3 coding sequence is TGTGCCAGCTTTGGGGGTTACGAGCAGTACTTC. This chain links TRBV28 with TRBJ2-7; the D gene could be TRBD1 or TRBD2 (5 bases each). The germline CDR1 and CDR2 sequences are MDHEN and SYDVKM. V was trimmed by 8 bases and J by 4 bases, leaving 9 bases between them. The CDR3 runs to 11 residues.

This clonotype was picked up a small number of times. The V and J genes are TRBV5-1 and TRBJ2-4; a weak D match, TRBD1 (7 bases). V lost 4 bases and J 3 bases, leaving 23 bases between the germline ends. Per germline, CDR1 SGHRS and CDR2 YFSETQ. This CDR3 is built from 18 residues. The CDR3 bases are TGCGCCAGCAGCCGGGGGACCTCGACAGGGTTGGACAAAAACATTCAGTACTTC. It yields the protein CASSRGTSTGLDKNIQYF.

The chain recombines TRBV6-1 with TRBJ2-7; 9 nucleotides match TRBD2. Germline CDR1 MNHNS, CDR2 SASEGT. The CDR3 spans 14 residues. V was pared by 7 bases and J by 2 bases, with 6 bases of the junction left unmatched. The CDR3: CASIRIAGAYEQYF. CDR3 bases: TGTGCCAGCATTCGAATAGCGGGGGCCTACGAGCAGTACTTC.

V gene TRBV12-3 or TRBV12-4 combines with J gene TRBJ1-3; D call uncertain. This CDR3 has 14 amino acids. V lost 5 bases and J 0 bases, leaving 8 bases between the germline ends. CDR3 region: CASSPLGSGNTIYF. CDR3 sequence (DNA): TGTGCCAGCAGTCCCTTGGGCTCTGGAAACACCATATATTTT.

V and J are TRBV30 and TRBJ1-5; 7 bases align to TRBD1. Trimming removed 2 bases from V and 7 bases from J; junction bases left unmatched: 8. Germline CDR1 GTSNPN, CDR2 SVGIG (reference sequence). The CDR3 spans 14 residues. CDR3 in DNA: TGTGCCTGGAGTAGGCCAGGGGGTGGACAGCCCCAGCATTTT. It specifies CAWSRPGGGQPQHF.

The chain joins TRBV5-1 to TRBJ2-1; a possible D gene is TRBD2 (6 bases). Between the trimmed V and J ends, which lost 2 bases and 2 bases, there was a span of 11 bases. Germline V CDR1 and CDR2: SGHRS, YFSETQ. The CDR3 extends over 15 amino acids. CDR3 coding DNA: TGCGCCAGCAGCTTCAGGGAGGCCCCCTACAATGAGCAGTTCTTC. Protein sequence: CASSFREAPYNEQFF. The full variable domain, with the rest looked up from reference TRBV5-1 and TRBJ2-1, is KAGVTQTPRYLIKTRGQQVTLSCSPISGHRSVSWYQQTPGQGLQFLFEYFSETQRNKGNFPGRFSGRQFSNSRSEMNVSTLELGDSALYLCASSFREAPYNEQFFGPGTRLTVL.

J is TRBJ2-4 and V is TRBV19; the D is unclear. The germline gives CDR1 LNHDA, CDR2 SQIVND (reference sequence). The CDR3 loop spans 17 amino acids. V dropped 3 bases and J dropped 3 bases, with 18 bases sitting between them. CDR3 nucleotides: TGTGCCAGTAGTATTCGGTCTCAATGGAAGGACAAAAACATTCAGTACTTC. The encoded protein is CASSIRSQWKDKNIQYF.